Shown below are 29 T cell receptor beta chains from a single sample sequenced in a study of STAT5B mutations in CD4+ large granular lymphocyte leukemia. The table came from immunoSEQ multiplex PCR; TCRdb's copy has only in-frame clones and leaves some out. The sample has around 33,000 clones, roughly 76% seen once; the top ten hold 4.4%. Material for sequencing was CD4+ T cells from blood buffy coats. The receptors stem from a human donor in good health.

This clone was picked up a small number of times. V and J are TRBV18 and TRBJ1-5; D call uncertain. The V gene lost 2 bases and the J gene lost 0 bases, with 8 bases spanning the gap. Germline values: CDR1 KGHSH, CDR2 LQKENI. The CDR3 is 15 residues long. The CDR3: CASSPLDGSNQPQHF. The CDR3 nucleotides are TGTGCCAGCTCACCATTAGACGGTAGCAATCAGCCCCAGCATTTT.

The rearrangement joins TRBV7-9 to TRBJ2-1; a weak D match, TRBD2 (5 bases). Germline V gene lookup returns CDR1 SEHNR and CDR2 FQNEAQ (reference sequence). With 2 bases removed from V and 8 bases from J, the gap between germline ends came to 13 bases. This CDR3 is 14 amino acids long. The CDR3 spells CASSLRAVSDEQFF. In DNA, the CDR3 is TGTGCCAGCAGCTTAAGAGCGGTGAGCGATGAGCAGTTCTTC. The variable domain in full, with the rest retrieved from reference TRBV7-9 and TRBJ2-1, is DTGVSQNPRHKITKRGQNVTFRCDPISEHNRLYWYRQTLGQGPEFLTYFQNEAQLEKSRLLSDRFSAERPKGSFSTLEIQRTEQGDSAMYLCASSLRAVSDEQFFGPGTRLTVL.

The chain is built from TRBV28 and TRBJ1-3, with D possibly being TRBD1 (5 bases). The CDR3 sequence is 14 residues long. Germline loops: CDR1 MDHEN, CDR2 SYDVKM. Trimming took 6 bases from V and 8 from J, leaving 17 bases between them. This CDR3 reads CASSPGTPRDTIYF. The CDR3 nucleotides are TGTGCCAGCAGCCCCGGGACCCCTCGAGACACCATATATTTT. The variable domain in full, with the rest retrieved from reference TRBV28 and TRBJ1-3, is DVKVTQSSRYLVKRTGEKVFLECVQDMDHENMFWYRQDPGLGLRLIYFSYDVKMKEKGDIPEGYSVSREKKERFSLILESASTNQTSMYLCASSPGTPRDTIYFGEGSWLTVV.

V and J are TRBV9 and TRBJ2-5, with a possible D match to TRBD1 (5 bases). CDR3 length equals 14 residues. CDR1 and CDR2 from the germline V gene are SGDLS and YYNGEE. The ends were cut back, 0 bases at V and 6 bases at J, with 12 bases in the middle. DNA of the CDR3: TGTGCCAGCAGCGTAGTAGCACAGGCACAGACCCAGTACTTC. This translates into CASSVVAQAQTQYF.

The rearrangement joins TRBV5-1 to TRBJ2-5, with 8 bases fitting TRBD1. The junction had 7 bases not matched to a gene; V was cut back by 5 bases and J by 1 base. This CDR3 is 15 amino acids long. Germline V lookup: CDR1 SGHRS, CDR2 YFSETQ. This chain's CDR3 is CASRPDRGPQETQYF. The CDR3 bases are TGCGCCAGCAGACCAGACAGGGGTCCCCAAGAGACCCAGTACTTC.

The CDR3 reads CASSQVAGRQYF. As DNA, the CDR3 is TGTGCCAGCAGCCAAGTTGCTGGCAGGCAGTACTTC. The chain employs TRBV14 and TRBJ2-7, with no clear D. CDR3 length: 12 amino acids. CDR1 is SGHDN, CDR2 FVKESK, per germline. Between the trimmed V and J ends, which lost 1 base and 9 bases, there was a span of 10 bases.

V usage is TRBV5-5 and J usage is TRBJ2-1, with a possible D match to TRBD1 (7 bases). The CDR3 runs 13 residues. Germline lookup yields CDR1 SGHKS and CDR2 YYEKEE (reference sequence). V was shortened by 4 bases and J by 9 bases, with 14 bases between the two germline ends. The chain's CDR3 is CASSEDRRGEQFF. CDR3 DNA sequence: TGTGCCAGCAGCGAGGACAGGAGGGGTGAGCAGTTCTTC.

The rearrangement links TRBV25-1 to TRBJ2-3; TRBD2 matches 12 bases. V shed 2 bases, J shed 3 bases, and the junction held 3 bases outside the gene matches. Germline CDR1 reads MGHDK; CDR2 reads SYGVNS. The CDR3 sequence is 16 residues long. The CDR3 region is CASSELAGGGTDTQYF. CDR3 coding DNA: TGTGCCAGCAGTGAACTAGCGGGAGGGGGGACAGATACGCAGTATTTT.

This rearrangement joins TRBV7-9 to TRBJ1-5; a weak D match, TRBD1 (5 bases). Germline CDR1 reads SEHNR; CDR2 reads FQNEAQ (reference sequence). The CDR3 is 14 residues long. V was pared by 1 base and J by 6 bases, with 10 bases between. CDR3 coding DNA: TGTGCCAGCAGCTTAGACAGGTGGGGTCAGCCCCAGCATTTT. Its protein product is CASSLDRWGQPQHF.

The chain uses TRBV30 and TRBJ2-5; 7 positions match TRBD2. Germline CDR1 reads GTSNPN; CDR2 reads SVGIG (reference sequence). The ends lost 4 bases at V and 4 bases at J; junction bases unmatched: 3. CDR3 length: 12 amino acids. CDR3 sequence (DNA): TGTGCCTGGAAGCGGGACGGAGAGACCCAGTACTTC. Residues: CAWKRDGETQYF.

The V call is TRBV11-2, the J call TRBJ1-1; D might be TRBD1 (5 bases). This CDR3 contains 14 residues. Looked up from germline, CDR1 is SGHAT and CDR2 is FQNNGV. V lost 4 bases to trimming and J lost 1 base, with 10 bases between them. The CDR3 spells CASSSRQPNTEAFF. CDR3 DNA sequence: TGTGCCAGCAGCTCTAGACAGCCGAACACTGAAGCTTTCTTT.

The chain uses TRBV21-1 and TRBJ1-2. TRBV21-1 is classified as a pseudogene. The CDR3 is made up of 18 amino acids. The CDR3 protein is CASSKAGTANLLNYGYTF. CDR3 nucleotide sequence: TGTGCCAGCAGCAAAGCAGGGACTGCCAACCTCCTTAACTATGGCTACACCTTC.

This clone was seen only a few times. The V gene is TRBV6-1, the J gene TRBJ2-7, with D perhaps TRBD2 (5 bases). The V gene's germline CDR1 is MNHNS and CDR2 SASEGT. The CDR3 length is 14 residues. Trimming took off 0 bases at V and 0 bases at J, with 6 bases between the two ends. CDR3 protein: CASSEARGSYEQYF. In DNA, the CDR3 is TGTGCCAGCAGTGAAGCCCGGGGCTCCTACGAGCAGTACTTC.

The CDR3 loop reads CASSSSGQGNTEAFF. For the CDR3, the DNA is TGTGCCAGCAGCAGCTCGGGACAGGGGAACACTGAAGCTTTCTTT. V and J are TRBV5-4 and TRBJ1-1, with 9 bases that match TRBD1. CDR1 is SGHNT, CDR2 YYREEE, per germline (reference sequence). There are 15 residues in the CDR3. V dropped 4 bases and J dropped 1; count of bases not matched to a gene: 5.

The chain is built from TRBV5-6 and TRBJ2-5; the D is unclear. Germline V CDR1 and CDR2: SGHDT, YYEEEE. The CDR3 spans 14 residues. Trimming left V 0 bases short and J 8 bases short, with 14 bases between. CDR3 in DNA: TGTGCCAGCAGCTTGGCGGCGGCTTTCGGAACCCAGTACTTC. It specifies CASSLAAAFGTQYF.

The count of this clone is one. The chain couples TRBV5-4 to TRBJ2-1; 9 positions agree with TRBD2. CDR1 and CDR2 from the germline V gene are SGHNT and YYREEE (reference sequence). The CDR3 is made up of 18 amino acids. V lost 1 base to trimming and J lost 1 base; unmatched junction nucleotides: 9. The CDR3 spells CASSLSLAGVLSYNEQFF. The CDR3 coding sequence is TGTGCCAGCAGCTTGTCCTTAGCGGGAGTACTATCCTACAATGAGCAGTTCTTC.

The chain uses TRBV28 and TRBJ1-5, with D hard to call. The germline V gene encodes CDR1 MDHEN and CDR2 SYDVKM. Between the trimmed V and J ends, which lost 5 bases and 5 bases, there was a span of 7 bases. This CDR3 has 12 residues. The CDR3 coding sequence is TGTGCCAGCAGTGCGTCGGATCAGCCCCAGCATTTT. It encodes CASSASDQPQHF.

This chain uses TRBV10-2 with TRBJ1-1; D is uncertain. V dropped 4 bases and J dropped 1 base, with 7 bases sitting between them. Per the germline V gene, CDR1 is WSHSY and CDR2 is SAAADI. The CDR3 is 13 residues long. The chain's CDR3 is CASSAAANTEAFF. The CDR3 DNA sequence: TGCGCCAGCAGTGCGGCAGCGAACACTGAAGCTTTCTTT.

The chain combines TRBV21-1 with TRBJ2-3; the table's D call TRBD2 went unverified against the DNA. TRBV21-1 represents a pseudogene. The CDR3 covers 15 residues. The CDR3 protein is CASSKAREGQDTQYF. The CDR3, as DNA: TGTGCCAGCAGCAAAGCTCGGGAGGGCCAAGATACGCAGTATTTT.

This chain's CDR3 is CAISETDTQYF. The DNA of the CDR3 is TGTGCCATCAGTGAAACTGATACGCAGTATTTT. The chain uses TRBV10-3 and TRBJ2-3; unclear D gene. V was clipped by 3 bases and J by 6 bases, with 4 bases between them. The CDR3 has 11 amino acids. Germline V CDR1 and CDR2: ENHRY, SYGVKD.

The CDR3 loop reads CASSWSVSVDTGELFF. The CDR3 DNA is TGTGCCAGCAGCTGGAGTGTATCCGTGGACACCGGGGAGCTGTTTTTT. The chain carries TRBV5-5 and TRBJ2-2, with D unresolved. The CDR3 spans 16 residues. CDR1 and CDR2 (germline): SGHKS, YYEKEE (reference sequence). Trimming removed 3 bases from V and 3 bases from J, with 15 bases in between.

This clone was detected once. The chain uses TRBV5-4 and TRBJ2-7, with 10 bases identical to TRBD2. Germline CDR1 SGHNT, CDR2 YYREEE (reference sequence). The CDR3 length is 16 residues. Trimming cost V 3 bases and J 3 bases; bases outside gene matches: 9. CDR3 residues: CASSSRTSGRIYEQYF. CDR3 nucleotide sequence: TGTGCCAGCAGCTCGCGGACTAGCGGAAGGATCTACGAGCAGTACTTC.

The V call is TRBV5-6, the J call TRBJ2-5, with D perhaps TRBD1 (5 bases). Germline CDR1 SGHDT, CDR2 YYEEEE. This CDR3 contains 13 residues. Trimming took 5 bases from V and 2 from J, leaving 10 bases between them. CDR3 sequence: CASSLDRQETQYF. CDR3 coding DNA: TGTGCCAGCAGTCTTGACAGACAAGAGACCCAGTACTTC.

The chain is built from TRBV28 and TRBJ1-2; 7 bases fit TRBD1. Germline values: CDR1 MDHEN, CDR2 SYDVKM. V shed 7 bases, J shed 8 bases, and the junction held 13 bases outside the gene matches. The CDR3 length is 14 residues. The CDR3 protein is CASIEGAATGGYTF. The CDR3 DNA reads TGTGCCAGCATCGAGGGGGCCGCAACGGGGGGCTACACCTTC.

The chain couples TRBV25-1 to TRBJ2-7; TRBD1 agrees at 10 bases. This CDR3 has 15 residues. Germline V lookup: CDR1 MGHDK, CDR2 SYGVNS. After removal of 2 bases from V and 3 bases from J, the junction contained 4 bases not matched to a gene. The CDR3 DNA reads TGTGCCAGCAGTGAAACCCGGACAGGGGGCTACGAGCAGTACTTC. Amino acid sequence: CASSETRTGGYEQYF.

The gene calls are TRBV4-3 and TRBJ2-1; D possibly corresponds to TRBD2 (7 bases). This CDR3 is built from 14 residues. Trimming removed 2 bases from V and 6 bases from J, with 11 bases in between. Germline V lookup: CDR1 LGHNA, CDR2 YSLEER. The CDR3 region is CASSQLGGGNEQFF. CDR3 in DNA: TGCGCCAGCAGCCAATTAGGGGGGGGCAATGAGCAGTTCTTC.

This chain joins TRBV28 and TRBJ1-1; 10 bases align to TRBD1. The CDR3 has 15 residues. V lost 4 bases, J lost 5 bases, and 7 bases stayed unmatched. Germline CDR1 and CDR2: MDHEN and SYDVKM. CDR3: CASSSPGTGVTEAFF. In nucleotides, the CDR3 is TGTGCCAGCAGTTCTCCCGGGACAGGGGTTACTGAAGCTTTCTTT.

This rearrangement joins TRBV9 to TRBJ2-2; D unresolved. CDR3 length: 14 residues. Per germline, CDR1 SGDLS and CDR2 YYNGEE. V lost 3 bases to trimming and J lost 6 bases, with 12 bases between them. The CDR3 DNA follows: TGTGCCAGCAGCGCTCCTGGGCTGGCCGGGGAGCTGTTTTTT. This gives the protein CASSAPGLAGELFF.

The V gene is TRBV18, the J gene TRBJ1-1; D remains ambiguous. Germline CDR1 and CDR2: KGHSH and LQKENI. There are 14 residues in the CDR3. V lost 2 bases and J lost 3, with 10 bases in between. CDR3 amino acids: CASSPAVRDTEAFF. The CDR3 DNA reads as TGTGCCAGCTCACCAGCGGTGAGGGACACTGAAGCTTTCTTT.